What follows are 21 T cell receptor beta chains derived from one specimen sequenced in a study of molecular identifiers for immune sequencing clone quantification. TCRdb redid the calling of the PCR reads with MiXCR, one entry per CDR3 protein. Found here are some 590,000 distinct CDR3 sequences, roughly 27% of them singletons; the top ten hold roughly 0.83%. The specimen was naive CD8+ T cells from blood, with Jurkat cell RNA spiked in. Subset noted: FACS-sorted CD8+CD4-CCR7+CD45RA+ naive T cells. Every receptor here comes from a human donor in good health. Some libraries in this study had Jurkat cell RNA spiked in.

In regard to this clonotype: It may be a read error: a sequence one base away is much more abundant. The gene calls are TRBV5-4 and TRBJ2-7, with TRBD1 matching 8 bases. CDR1 is SGHNT and CDR2 is YYREEE in the germline V gene (reference sequence). The CDR3 is 14 residues long. The DNA of the CDR3 is TGTGCCGGCAGCTCGGGACAGGCCACCTACGAGCAGTACTTC. Protein product: CAGSSGQATYEQYF.

The chain joins TRBV2 to TRBJ1-1; no clear D. The CDR3 is 19 amino acids. CDR1 SNHLY and CDR2 FYNNEI come from the germline V gene. V gave up 8 bases and J gave up 3 bases, with 31 bases separating them. The CDR3 sequence is CASPSPISGWGLLDTEAFF. DNA for the CDR3: TGTGCCAGCCCCTCCCCCATATCTGGCTGGGGTCTTTTGGACACTGAAGCTTTCTTT.

This clonotype was detected many times. The rearrangement joins TRBV5-1 to TRBJ1-3; 7 bases fit TRBD1. The CDR3 consists of 15 residues. Germline values: CDR1 SGHRS, CDR2 YFSETQ. Trimming cost V 0 bases and J 2 bases; bases outside gene matches: 2. In DNA, the CDR3 is TGCGCCAGCAGCTTGGACAGGGGACCTGGAAACACCATATATTTT. It specifies CASSLDRGPGNTIYF.

A remark on this clonotype: This may come from a read error, since a much larger clone is one base off. The chain joins TRBV7-6 to TRBJ2-3, with TRBD2 matching 7 bases. The CDR3 spans 15 residues. Germline CDR1 is SGHVS and CDR2 is FNYEAQ. CDR3 amino acids: CASCLTSASTDTQYF. DNA of the CDR3: TGTGCCAGCTGCTTAACTAGCGCTAGCACAGATACGCAGTATTTT.

This clonotype has a count of ten or more. Here the CDR3 reads CASSNEGYEQYF. In DNA form, the CDR3 reads TGTGCCAGCAGTAATGAGGGCTACGAGCAGTACTTC. V and J are TRBV25-1 and TRBJ2-7, with D possibly being TRBD2 (5 bases). Germline V lookup: CDR1 MGHDK, CDR2 SYGVNS. Between the trimmed V and J ends, which lost 5 bases and 3 bases, there was a span of 8 bases. The CDR3 length is 12 residues.

Regarding this clonotype: One junction end disagrees with the germline gene, perhaps due to a read error. CDR3 in DNA: TGCGCCAGCAGTACTACGTCAAAGGATACCCAGTACTTC. It specifies CASSTTSKDTQYF. The chain is built from TRBV12-3 or TRBV12-4 and TRBJ2-5; D call uncertain. This CDR3 is 13 amino acids long.

This clonotype was seen many times. The CDR3 sequence is CSVPSGGGIDEQFF. CDR3 bases: TGCAGCGTTCCCAGCGGCGGGGGCATTGATGAGCAGTTCTTC. V is TRBV29-1 and J is TRBJ2-1; D might be TRBD2 (7 bases). V lost 5 bases, J lost 8 bases, and 19 bases lay in between. Germline values: CDR1 SQVTM, CDR2 ANQGSEA. This CDR3 region has 14 residues.

The V gene is TRBV6-2 or TRBV6-3, the J gene TRBJ1-1; no firm D call. The CDR3 has 13 amino acids. V was shortened by 10 bases and J by 6 bases, with 18 bases between the two germline ends. CDR1 is MNHEY and CDR2 is SVGEGT in the germline V gene. The CDR3 DNA reads TGTGCCACCTCGGGCCAGCGGTACGCTGAAGCTTTCTTT. Protein sequence: CATSGQRYAEAFF.

The V gene is TRBV6-5, the J gene TRBJ2-2, with 7 bases that match TRBD2. Germline loops: CDR1 MNHEY, CDR2 SVGAGI. V was pared by 6 bases and J by 6 bases, with 16 bases of the junction left unmatched. CDR3 length equals 17 residues. CDR3 DNA sequence: TGTGCCAGCAGACCCTCGGGGACTAACGGGGGACCCGGGGAGCTGTTTTTT. This translates into CASRPSGTNGGPGELFF.

This clonotype was observed a few times. The chain uses TRBV7-8 and TRBJ2-7; no definite D call. Trimming left V 1 base short and J 8 bases short, with 6 bases between. The CDR3 has 11 amino acids. The germline V gene encodes CDR1 SGHVS and CDR2 FQNEAQ. CDR3 region: CASSLEGQQYF. CDR3 nucleotides: TGTGCCAGCAGCTTAGAAGGACAGCAGTACTTC.

This clonotype was seen ten or more times. The genes are TRBV27 and TRBJ2-6; 7 positions agree with TRBD1. With V trimmed by 5 bases and J by 2 bases, 9 bases remained unmatched. The CDR3 extends over 17 amino acids. Germline-derived CDR1 and CDR2 are MNHEY and SMNVEV (reference sequence). CDR3 amino acids: CASSIGGAGPGANVLTF. CDR3 in DNA: TGTGCCAGCAGTATAGGGGGCGCCGGTCCTGGGGCCAACGTCCTGACTTTC.

Of note for this clonotype: This could be a read error, since a much larger clone is one nucleotide away. CDR3 protein: CASSQVGTASPIHELYF. The CDR3 DNA reads as TGTGCCAGCAGCCAAGTCGGAACCGCGTCACCTATCCACGAGCTGTACTTC. The chain recombines TRBV4-2 with TRBJ2-7; D uncertain. Looked up from germline, CDR1 is LGHNA and CDR2 is YNFKEQ. The CDR3 is made up of 17 amino acids.

This clonotype was detected ten times or more. The chain uses TRBV2 and TRBJ1-1, with D unclear. The germline V gene encodes CDR1 SNHLY and CDR2 FYNNEI. V was trimmed by 4 bases and J by 3 bases, leaving 9 bases between them. The CDR3 has 13 amino acids. DNA for the CDR3: TGTGCCAGCAGTGTCCGGGTCCACACTGAAGCTTTCTTT. As protein: CASSVRVHTEAFF.

On this clonotype: A much more abundant neighbour one base away suggests this may be a read error. The genes are TRBV5-6 and TRBJ1-5; D uncertain. The CDR3 sequence is 15 residues long. Germline values: CDR1 SGHDT, CDR2 YYEEEE. The germline V and J ends were trimmed by 1 base and 3 bases, with 11 bases remaining between them. CDR3 nucleotides: TGTGCCAGCAGCTTGATTGGCAGCTACAATCAGCCCCAGCATTTT. Protein: CASSLIGSYNQPQHF.

This clonotype was found a few times. This chain uses TRBV6-6 with TRBJ1-1; 8 bases fit TRBD1. The ends lost 4 bases at V and 0 bases at J; junction bases unmatched: 4. Germline V CDR1 and CDR2: MNHNY, SVGAGI (reference sequence). The length of the CDR3 is 15 residues. Here the CDR3 DNA reads TGTGCCAGCAGTTCGACAGGGGCGATGAACACTGAAGCTTTCTTT. It translates to CASSSTGAMNTEAFF.

This clonotype was seen ten or more times. The rearrangement links TRBV20-1 to TRBJ1-6; 7 bases line up with TRBD1. Losses at the gene ends were 0 bases for V and 7 bases for J; bases not matched to a gene: 3. The CDR3 runs 14 residues. Germline V gives CDR1 DFQATT, CDR2 SNEGSKA (reference sequence). The chain's CDR3 is CSARDRRGNSPLHF. In nucleotides, the CDR3 is TGCAGTGCTAGAGATCGCAGGGGGAATTCACCCCTCCACTTT.

This clonotype was counted between two and nine times. The rearrangement uses TRBV11-2 and TRBJ2-6; the match to TRBD1 covers 7 bases. CDR3 length equals 17 residues. V was pared by 5 bases and J by 0 bases, with 7 bases of the junction left unmatched. The germline CDR1 and CDR2 sequences are SGHAT and FQNNGV. For the CDR3, the DNA is TGTGCCAGCAGCCGGTGGGACAGTAGCTCTGGGGCCAACGTCCTGACTTTC. Protein: CASSRWDSSSGANVLTF.

The sample holds a few counts of this clonotype. The V call is TRBV7-9, the J call TRBJ2-2, with 10 bases fitting TRBD2. The germline V gene encodes CDR1 SEHNR and CDR2 FQNEAQ (reference sequence). The length of the CDR3 is 16 residues. The V and J ends lost 5 bases and 2 bases, in that order; junction bases with no gene match: 5. This CDR3 is CASSRTSGDNTGELFF. CDR3 DNA sequence: TGTGCCAGCAGCCGAACTAGCGGGGATAACACCGGGGAGCTGTTTTTT.

A few counts support this clonotype. The J gene is TRBJ2-7, the V gene TRBV7-9; 7 nucleotides agree with TRBD2. Losses at the gene ends were 4 bases for V and 2 bases for J; bases not matched to a gene: 8. The CDR3 consists of 15 residues. Germline V lookup: CDR1 SEHNR, CDR2 FQNEAQ (reference sequence). The chain's CDR3 is CASSSGGGTTYEQYF. In DNA form, the CDR3 reads TGTGCCAGCAGCTCGGGGGGTGGTACTACCTACGAGCAGTACTTC.

The V and J genes are TRBV20-1 and TRBJ2-7; 7 nucleotides line up with TRBD1. The germline gives CDR1 DFQATT, CDR2 SNEGSKA (reference sequence). The ends lost 4 bases at V and 1 base at J; junction bases unmatched: 10. The CDR3 is made up of 15 amino acids. CDR3 bases: TGCAGTGCTAAGGAGTGGACAGGACGATCCTACGAGCAGTACTTC. It encodes CSAKEWTGRSYEQYF.

This clonotype was counted ten times or more. This chain joins TRBV29-1 and TRBJ1-3; TRBD1 matches 8 bases. Germline V lookup: CDR1 SQVTM, CDR2 ANQGSEA. J gave up 2 bases and V 7 bases, and 4 bases lay outside the gene matches. The CDR3 extends over 13 amino acids. The CDR3 DNA follows: TGCAGCGCTGAGACAGGGGCTGGAAACACCATATATTTT. As protein: CSAETGAGNTIYF.